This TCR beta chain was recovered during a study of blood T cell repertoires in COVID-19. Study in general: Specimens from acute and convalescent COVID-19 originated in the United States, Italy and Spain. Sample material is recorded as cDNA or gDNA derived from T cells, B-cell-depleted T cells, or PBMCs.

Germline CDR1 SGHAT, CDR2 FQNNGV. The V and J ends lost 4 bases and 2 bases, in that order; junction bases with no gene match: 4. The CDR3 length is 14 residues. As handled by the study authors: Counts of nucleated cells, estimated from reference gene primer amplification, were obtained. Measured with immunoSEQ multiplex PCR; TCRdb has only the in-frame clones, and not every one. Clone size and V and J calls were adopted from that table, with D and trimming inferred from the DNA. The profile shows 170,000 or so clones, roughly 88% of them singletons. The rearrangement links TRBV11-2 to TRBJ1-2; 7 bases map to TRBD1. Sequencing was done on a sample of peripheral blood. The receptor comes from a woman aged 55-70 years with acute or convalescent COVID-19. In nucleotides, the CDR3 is TGTGCCAGCAGCTCGGGACAGCTCAACTATGGCTACACCTTC. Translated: CASSSGQLNYGYTF.